The 4 T cell receptor beta chains below come from one sample, sequenced in a study of a mutant IDH1 vaccine in newly diagnosed glioma. Time point here: baseline, week 1 (first vaccination visit). Described treatment: pre-vaccination baseline after standard-of-care therapy. Using immunoSEQ multiplex PCR, the repertoire was profiled, and TCRdb retains in-frame clones only, with some absent. The sample lists fewer than 85,000 clones; 80% to 90% were seen once. The sample here was PBMCs, taken from a glioma patient treated with radiotherapy, temozolomide or both. Every receptor here comes from a man younger than 45 with glioma.

The chain employs TRBV7-9 and TRBJ1-5, with 10 bases that match TRBD1. Germline V lookup: CDR1 SEHNR, CDR2 FQNEAQ (reference sequence). The CDR3 sequence is 16 residues long. V lost 4 bases, J lost 6 bases, and 9 bases stayed unmatched. The CDR3 here is CASSSSDRGRFQPQHF. As DNA, the CDR3 is TGTGCCAGCAGCTCCTCAGACAGGGGGCGGTTTCAGCCCCAGCATTTT.

V gene TRBV5-6 combines with J gene TRBJ2-3; 11 bases map to TRBD2. The V and J ends lost 7 bases and 4 bases, in that order; junction bases with no gene match: 11. Germline V CDR1 and CDR2: SGHDT, YYEEEE. The CDR3 runs to 16 residues. CDR3 region: CASPVASGGYPDTQYF. DNA of the CDR3: TGTGCCAGCCCTGTGGCTAGCGGGGGGTACCCAGATACGCAGTATTTT.

The genes are TRBV14 and TRBJ2-2, with 8 bases aligning to TRBD2. The V segment lost 0 bases and the J segment 2 bases; nucleotides outside the gene matches: 5. The CDR3 consists of 17 residues. Germline V lookup: CDR1 SGHDN, CDR2 FVKESK. CDR3 sequence reads: CASSQDSGGRNTGELFF. CDR3 DNA sequence: TGTGCCAGCAGCCAAGACTCGGGGGGGCGTAACACCGGGGAGCTGTTTTTT.

The CDR3 DNA reads TGTGCCAGCTCCTTCGCCAGTTTGGGGGAGCAGTACTTC. Encoded protein: CASSFASLGEQYF. The chain has TRBV18 and TRBJ2-7; D unresolved. Between the trimmed V and J ends, which lost 6 bases and 7 bases, there was a span of 16 bases. The CDR3 extends over 13 amino acids. CDR1 is KGHSH, CDR2 LQKENI, per germline.